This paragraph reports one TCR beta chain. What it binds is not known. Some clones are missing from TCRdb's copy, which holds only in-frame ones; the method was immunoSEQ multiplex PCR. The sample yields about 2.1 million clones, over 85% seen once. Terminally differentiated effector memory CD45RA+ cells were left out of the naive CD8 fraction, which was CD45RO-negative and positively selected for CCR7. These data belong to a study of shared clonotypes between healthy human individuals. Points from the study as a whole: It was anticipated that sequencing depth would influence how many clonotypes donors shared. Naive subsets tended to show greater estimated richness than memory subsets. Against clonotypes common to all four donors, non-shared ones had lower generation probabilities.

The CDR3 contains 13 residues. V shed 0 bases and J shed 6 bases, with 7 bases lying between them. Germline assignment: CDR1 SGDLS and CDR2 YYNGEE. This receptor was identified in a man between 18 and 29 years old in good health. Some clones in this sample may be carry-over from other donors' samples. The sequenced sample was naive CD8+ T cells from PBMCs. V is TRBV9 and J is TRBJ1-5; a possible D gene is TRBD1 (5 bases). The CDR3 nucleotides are TGTGCCAGCAGCGTAGGCGACAGTCAGCCCCAGCATTTT. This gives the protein CASSVGDSQPQHF.